This T cell receptor (beta chain) was documented in a study of blood T cell repertoires in COVID-19. Overall study context: PBMCs, B-cell-depleted T cells, or T cells provided the cDNA or gDNA that made up the material.

Enrolled during active infection, Seattle patients were then followed longitudinally. The CDR3 runs to 15 residues. Germline trimming cut 1 base from V and 7 bases from J; bases unmatched to any gene: 5. Germline assignment: CDR1 PRHDT and CDR2 FYEKMQ (reference sequence). As originally analysed: Amplification of reference gene primers was used by the study to estimate nucleated cell counts. Method: immunoSEQ multiplex PCR; TCRdb's copy keeps in-frame clones and lacks some. V and J calls and clone size are as listed in that table; D and trimming were resolved from the DNA. The table has around 150,000 clones, less than 90% seen once.

Sequencing input: peripheral blood. The receptor was isolated from a human donor with COVID-19, enrolled during active disease. The donor label of this sample is uncertain. The chain carries TRBV13 and TRBJ2-1; TRBD1 agrees at 9 bases. This chain's CDR3 is CASSLEGTGSNEQFF. The CDR3 bases are TGTGCCAGCAGCTTAGAGGGGACAGGGAGTAATGAGCAGTTCTTC.